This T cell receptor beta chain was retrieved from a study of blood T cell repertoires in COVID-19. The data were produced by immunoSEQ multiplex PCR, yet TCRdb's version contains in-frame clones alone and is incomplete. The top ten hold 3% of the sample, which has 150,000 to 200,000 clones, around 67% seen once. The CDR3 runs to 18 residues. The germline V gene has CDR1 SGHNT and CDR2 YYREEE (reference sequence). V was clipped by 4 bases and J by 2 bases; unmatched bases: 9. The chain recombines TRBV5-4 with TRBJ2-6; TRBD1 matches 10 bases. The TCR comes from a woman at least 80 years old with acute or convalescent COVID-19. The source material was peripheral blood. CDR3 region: CASSHRTGGGAGANVLTF. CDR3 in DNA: TGTGCCAGCAGCCATCGGACAGGGGGTGGTGCTGGGGCCAACGTCCTGACTTTC.